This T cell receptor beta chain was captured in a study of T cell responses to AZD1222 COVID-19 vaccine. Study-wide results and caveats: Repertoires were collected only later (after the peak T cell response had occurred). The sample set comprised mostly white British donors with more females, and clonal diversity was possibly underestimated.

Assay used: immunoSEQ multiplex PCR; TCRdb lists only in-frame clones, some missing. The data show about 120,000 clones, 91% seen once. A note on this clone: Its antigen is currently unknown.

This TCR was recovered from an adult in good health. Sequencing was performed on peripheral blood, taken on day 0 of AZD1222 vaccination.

CDR3 residues: CASRVTASYEQYF. For the CDR3, the DNA is TGCGCCAGCAGGGTGACAGCCTCCTACGAGCAGTACTTC. The chain recombines TRBV5-1 with TRBJ2-7; D is possibly TRBD1 (5 bases). Germline CDR1 SGHRS, CDR2 YFSETQ. CDR3 length: 13 residues. V was shortened by 5 bases and J by 0 bases, with 9 bases between the two germline ends.